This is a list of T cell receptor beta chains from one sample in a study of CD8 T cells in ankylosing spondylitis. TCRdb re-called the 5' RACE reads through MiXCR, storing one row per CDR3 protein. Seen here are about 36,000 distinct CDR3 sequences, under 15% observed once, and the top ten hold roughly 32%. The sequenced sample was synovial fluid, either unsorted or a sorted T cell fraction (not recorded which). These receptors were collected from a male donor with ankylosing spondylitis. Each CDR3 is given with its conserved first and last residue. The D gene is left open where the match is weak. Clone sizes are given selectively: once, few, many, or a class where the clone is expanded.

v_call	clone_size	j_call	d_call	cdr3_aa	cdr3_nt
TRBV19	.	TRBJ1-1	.	CASSIARGARTEAFF	TGTGCCAGTAGTATAGCGCGAGGGGCGCGGACTGAAGCTTTCTTT
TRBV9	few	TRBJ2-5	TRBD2	CASSVGAGLAGGPAGRTQYF	TGTGCCAGCAGCGTAGGAGCGGGGCTAGCGGGGGGCCCGGCGGGGAGGACCCAGTACTTC
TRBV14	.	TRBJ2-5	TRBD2	CASSQARLARNQETQYF	TGTGCCAGCAGCCAAGCTCGACTAGCGCGGAACCAAGAGACCCAGTACTTC
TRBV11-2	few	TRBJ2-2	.	CASSLNSMEDPQNTGELFF	TGTGCCAGCAGCTTGAATAGCATGGAGGACCCTCAGAACACCGGGGAGCTGTTTTTT
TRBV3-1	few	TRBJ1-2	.	CASSQDWGTVYGYTF	TGTGCCAGCAGCCAAGATTGGGGGACGGTCTATGGCTACACCTTC
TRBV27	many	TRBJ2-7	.	CASSLSQGLSYEQYF	TGTGCCAGCAGTTTATCGCAGGGACTCTCCTACGAGCAGTACTTC
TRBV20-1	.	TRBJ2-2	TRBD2	CSARDLRENGELLF	TGCAGTGCTAGAGATTTGCGGGAGAACGGGGAGCTGCTTTTT
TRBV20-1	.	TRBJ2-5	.	CSARDGRGETQYF	TGCAGTGCCCGGGACGGGAGAGGAGAGACCCAGTACTTC
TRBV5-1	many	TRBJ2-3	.	CASSSQGSTDTQYF	TGCGCCAGCAGCTCACAGGGATCCACAGATACGCAGTATTTT
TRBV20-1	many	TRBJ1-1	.	CSARGSFRMNTEAFF	TGCAGTGCTAGAGGCAGCTTTCGCATGAACACTGAAGCTTTCTTT
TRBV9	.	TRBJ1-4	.	CASSVSRDGEKLFF	TGTGCCAGCAGCGTCTCCCGGGACGGTGAAAAACTGTTTTTT
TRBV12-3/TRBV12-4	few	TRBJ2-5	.	CASTPFHF	TGTGCCAGCACCCCATTCCACTTC
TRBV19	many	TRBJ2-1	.	CASSKWSPDEQFF	TGTGCCAGTAGTAAGTGGTCCCCGGATGAGCAGTTCTTC
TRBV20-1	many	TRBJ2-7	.	CSASTSVYEQYF	TGCAGTGCTAGTACTAGTGTCTACGAGCAGTACTTC
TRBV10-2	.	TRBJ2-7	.	CASSGGRAYEQYF	TGCGCCAGCAGTGGCGGTCGAGCCTACGAGCAGTACTTC
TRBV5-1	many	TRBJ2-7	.	CASSTDKGEQYF	TGCGCCAGCAGCACCGACAAAGGCGAGCAGTACTTC
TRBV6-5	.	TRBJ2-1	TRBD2	CASSFTSGRAHGAAEQFF	TGTGCCAGCAGTTTCACTAGCGGGAGGGCTCATGGTGCAGCTGAGCAGTTCTTC
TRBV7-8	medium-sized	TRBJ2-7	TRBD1	CASSPDRGYEQYF	TGTGCCAGCAGCCCGGACAGGGGGTACGAGCAGTACTTC
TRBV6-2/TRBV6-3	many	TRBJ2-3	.	CASSYGASASTDTQYF	TGTGCCAGCAGTTACGGGGCGTCGGCTAGCACAGATACGCAGTATTTT
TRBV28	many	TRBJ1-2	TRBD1	CASNDRESYGYTF	TGTGCCAGCAATGACAGGGAGAGCTATGGCTACACCTTC
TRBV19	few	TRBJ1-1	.	CASKSGNTEAFF	TGTGCCAGTAAATCAGGGAACACTGAAGCTTTCTTT
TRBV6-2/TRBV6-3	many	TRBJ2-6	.	CASSYRHSGANVLTF	TGTGCCAGCAGTTACAGACACTCTGGGGCCAACGTCCTGACTTTC
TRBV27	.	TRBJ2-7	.	CASRGGPGNVYEQYF	TGTGCCAGCAGAGGGGGACCCGGGAATGTGTACGAGCAGTACTTC
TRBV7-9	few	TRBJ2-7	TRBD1	CASSVRDRGSSYEQYF	TGTGCCAGCAGCGTCCGGGACAGGGGGTCTTCCTACGAGCAGTACTTC
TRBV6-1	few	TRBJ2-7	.	CASSLGGGSVDEQYF	TGTGCCAGCAGTCTAGGAGGGGGGTCCGTGGACGAGCAGTACTTC
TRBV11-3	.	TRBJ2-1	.	CASSLGTGNEQFF	TGTGCCAGCAGCTTAGGGACTGGCAATGAGCAGTTCTTC
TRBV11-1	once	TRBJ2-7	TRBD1	CASRPRTGGGLGLGEQYF	TGTGCCAGCAGACCCCGGACAGGGGGCGGACTGGGTTTAGGCGAGCAGTACTTC
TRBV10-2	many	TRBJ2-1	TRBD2	CASSAPRTSDGEQFF	TGCGCCAGCAGTGCCCCTAGGACTAGCGACGGTGAGCAGTTCTTC
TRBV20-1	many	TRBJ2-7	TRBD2	CSAREFMSRRGVPSYEQYF	TGCAGTGCTAGAGAATTTATGTCTCGGCGGGGGGTCCCCTCCTACGAGCAGTACTTC
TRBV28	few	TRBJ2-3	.	CASRQRWGVTDTQYF	TGTGCCAGCAGGCAGCGGTGGGGCGTCACAGATACGCAGTATTTT